A single T cell receptor (beta chain) is shown here with its context. These data originate in a study of T cell changes during pregnancy in multiple sclerosis. This table comes from immunoSEQ multiplex PCR, and its TCRdb copy is limited to in-frame clones, with some not included. The data hold 65,000 to 95,000 clones, with 93% observed a single time. From germline, CDR1 is LNHDA and CDR2 SQIVND (reference sequence). V shed 3 bases and J 9 bases; nucleotides not matched to a gene: 7. The CDR3 totals 14 residues. Source: peripheral blood, taken after pregnancy. The receptor was isolated from a female donor in good health, enrolled as a control in a pregnancy study. The chain has TRBV19 and TRBJ2-1; TRBD2 matches 8 bases. The CDR3 DNA sequence: TGTGCCAGTAGTATGCAGGTGCTAGCGGGTGAGCAGTTCTTC. Its translation: CASSMQVLAGEQFF. Variable domain in full (rest from reference TRBV19 and TRBJ2-1): DGGITQSPKYLFRKEGQNVTLSCEQNLNHDAMYWYRQDPGQGLRLIYYSQIVNDFQKGDIAEGYSVSREKKESFPLTVTSAQKNPTAFYLCASSMQVLAGEQFFGPGTRLTVL.